This section outlines one T cell receptor (beta chain) sequence together with its context. Its antigen is still unknown. Qualities for individual bases were not recorded, and no much larger clone is one base off. This specimen belongs to a study of blood T cell repertoires in COVID-19 (dated by TCRdb to 2019 to 2021). Background on the whole study: Collaborator samples came from the United States, Italy and Spain and covered acute and convalescent phases of COVID-19. The prospective study material was composed of cDNA or gDNA derived from T cells, B-cell-depleted T cells, or PBMCs. Subjects who had been exposed to COVID-19, were actively infected with it, or had recovered from it provided the deeply sampled blood TCRbeta repertoires that made up the dataset. The repertoires were made available in a free public database intended to serve as a resource for research on the immune response to SARS-CoV-2. The samples were drawn from the first 160 participants of the ongoing ImmuneRACE study and from 950 to 1,500 subjects provided by 6 global collaborators. Sample metadata almost always included a de-identified subject ID, COVID-19 status, age in years and sex. Where HLA class I and class II types were available, the types were taken from metadata supplied by the sample provider, not from assay-based typing.

The CDR1 and CDR2 encoded by the germline V gene are MDHEN and SYDVKM. Ends trimmed: V by 7 bases, J by 0 bases; bases unmatched to a gene: 6. Spanning cysteine to phenylalanine, the CDR3 consists of 16 amino acids. Only CDR3 DNA remains: 48 bases, in frame from the first base. TCRbeta CDR3 regions were amplified from genomic DNA by means of the immunoSEQ Assay, a bias-controlled multiplex PCR. The source study handled its data this way. Within the assay, amplification of reference gene primers was used to estimate how many nucleated cells each sample contained. To quantify the absolute abundance of each unique TCRbeta CDR3 rearrangement, sequence reads were collapsed and filtered. For each sample, productive Simpson clonality was calculated by taking the square root of Simpson's diversity index across productive rearrangements. TCRdb carries this immuneACCESS record with in-frame sequences only. Its versions omit some clonotypes, under half of them owing to an unresolved V gene in the studies checked, with the rest unexplained. V and J calls and clone size are those listed in that table; D and trimming were worked out from the DNA. This sample gives about 51,000 clones in total; approximately 86% of them show up just once. The ten most abundant clones make up around 1.2% of the sample.

Overall study results and their limits: The amount of clinical and demographic metadata varied by source and participant and was provided uncurated.

Each collaborating institution followed its own protocols to collect whole blood in K2EDTA tubes. For TCRbeta analysis, collaborators shipped samples as frozen whole blood, isolated PBMCs, or DNA extracted from either of those sample types. Sequenced material: peripheral blood. The receptor chain draws on TRBV28 and TRBJ2-6, with 7 bases in between that match TRBD1. This TCR came from a man in his 60s with acute or convalescent COVID-19. The CDR3 protein is CASTDRKSSGANVLTF. The nucleotides read TGTGCCAGCACGGACAGGAAGAGCTCTGGGGCCAACGTCCTGACTTTC.